Sequencing of this T cell receptor beta chain was carried out in a study of response to subunit inactivated influenza vaccine. Study-wide results and caveats: Researchers suggested that each seasonal influenza vaccination recruits few new T cells.

TCRdb analysed the RT-PCR reads with MiXCR anew, one entry per CDR3 protein. The profile shows about 650,000 distinct CDR3 sequences, 15% to 18% of them singletons. This clonotype was seen a handful of times. The antigen remains undetermined. The sequence was obtained from a man aged 50 to 59 who received an inactivated influenza vaccine. The specimen comprised PBMCs from blood, sampled 12 days after vaccination.

The CDR3 DNA is TGCGCCAGCAGCGAGACAGGGGGGTTCAATCAGCCCCAGCATTTT. Amino acids: CASSETGGFNQPQHF. The chain joins TRBV5-1 to TRBJ1-5; 9 nucleotides match TRBD1. The CDR3 has 15 amino acids. CDR1 and CDR2 (germline): SGHRS, YFSETQ. Unmatched junction bases numbered 5, after V lost 4 bases and J lost 3 bases.